A single T cell receptor (beta chain) is shown here with its context. There are 17 residues in the CDR3. The germline V gene encodes CDR1 KGHDR and CDR2 SFDVKD. The V and J ends lost 0 bases and 5 bases, in that order; junction bases with no gene match: 9. The entry originates in a study of blood T cell repertoires in COVID-19. Sequencing was performed with immunoSEQ multiplex PCR; in TCRdb, only in-frame clones are kept and a portion is missing. The sample carries roughly 70,000 clones, roughly 80% recorded once. This TCR was recovered from an elderly woman with active or convalescent COVID-19. The chain couples TRBV24-1 to TRBJ2-3, with 8 bases that match TRBD1. Sequenced material: peripheral blood. The CDR3 loop reads CATSDLHGTGPEDTQYF. The CDR3 DNA follows: TGTGCCACCAGTGATTTGCACGGGACAGGTCCAGAAGATACGCAGTATTTT.